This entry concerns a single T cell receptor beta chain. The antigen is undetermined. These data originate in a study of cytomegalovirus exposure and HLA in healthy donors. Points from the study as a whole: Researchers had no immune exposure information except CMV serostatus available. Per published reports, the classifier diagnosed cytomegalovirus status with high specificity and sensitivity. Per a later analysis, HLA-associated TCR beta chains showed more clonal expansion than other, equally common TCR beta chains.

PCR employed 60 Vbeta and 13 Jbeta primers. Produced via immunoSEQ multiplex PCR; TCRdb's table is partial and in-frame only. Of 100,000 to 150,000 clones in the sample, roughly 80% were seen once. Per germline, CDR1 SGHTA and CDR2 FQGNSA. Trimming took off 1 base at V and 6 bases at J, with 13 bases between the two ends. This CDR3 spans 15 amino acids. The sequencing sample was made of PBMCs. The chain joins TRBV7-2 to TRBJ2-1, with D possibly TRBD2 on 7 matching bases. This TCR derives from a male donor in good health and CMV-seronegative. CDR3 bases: TGTGCCAGCAGCTTAGTGAAGGGGGGGAGCAATGAGCAGTTCTTC. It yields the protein CASSLVKGGSNEQFF.